This T cell receptor beta chain is drawn from a study of T-cell reconstitution after alpha-beta-depleted transplantation in children. Library preparation (for TCRbeta) was performed with unique molecular identifiers. TCRdb called the PCR reads again in MiXCR, with one record for every CDR3 protein. The sample includes roughly 790,000 distinct CDR3 sequences, 16% seen only once; the top ten take roughly 5%. This clonotype was recorded a few times. V lost 3 bases to trimming and J lost 2 bases, with 28 bases between them. The germline gives CDR1 SQVTM, CDR2 ANQGSEA. The CDR3 is made up of 19 amino acids.

The source is a male patient between 5 and 17 years old who had a stem cell transplant for acute lymphoblastic leukemia, so the T cells may come from the graft donor. The material was PBMCs, mostly from graft donor cells, obtained 360 days after TCRalphabeta/CD19-depleted stem cell transplant. The chain employs TRBV29-1 and TRBJ1-2; D call uncertain. CDR3 region: CSVDIHRAPRGPINYGYTF. The CDR3 DNA is TGCAGCGTTGACATACACCGGGCTCCCCGGGGTCCTATAAACTATGGCTACACCTTC.